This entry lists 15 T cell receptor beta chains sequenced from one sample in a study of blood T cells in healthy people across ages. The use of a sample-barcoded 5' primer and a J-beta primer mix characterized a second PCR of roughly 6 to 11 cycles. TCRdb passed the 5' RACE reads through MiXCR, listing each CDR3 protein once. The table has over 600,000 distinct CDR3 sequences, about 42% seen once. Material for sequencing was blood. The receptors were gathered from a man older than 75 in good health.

In nucleotides, the CDR3 is TGCAGTGCTCCACATGGCAGCGGGAGGGAGTGCAATGAGCAGTTCTTC. Amino acid sequence: CSAPHGSGRECNEQFF. V gene TRBV20-1 combines with J gene TRBJ2-1; TRBD2 matches 10 bases. This CDR3 region has 16 residues. Germline V lookup: CDR1 DFQATT, CDR2 SNEGSKA (reference sequence). V shed 5 bases, J shed 6 bases, and the junction held 13 bases outside the gene matches.

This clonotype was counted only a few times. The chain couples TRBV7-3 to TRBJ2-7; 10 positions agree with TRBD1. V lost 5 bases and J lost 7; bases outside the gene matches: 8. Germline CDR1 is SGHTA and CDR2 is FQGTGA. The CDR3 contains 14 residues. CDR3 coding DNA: TGTGCCAGCAGCAAACCGGGACAGGGGCAAGAGCAGTACTTC. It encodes CASSKPGQGQEQYF.

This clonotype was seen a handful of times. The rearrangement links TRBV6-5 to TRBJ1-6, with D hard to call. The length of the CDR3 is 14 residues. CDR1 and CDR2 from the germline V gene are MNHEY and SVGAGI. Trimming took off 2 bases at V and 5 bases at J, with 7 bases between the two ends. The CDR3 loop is CASSYRPNNSPLHF. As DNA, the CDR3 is TGTGCCAGCAGTTACAGACCTAATAATTCACCCCTCCACTTT.

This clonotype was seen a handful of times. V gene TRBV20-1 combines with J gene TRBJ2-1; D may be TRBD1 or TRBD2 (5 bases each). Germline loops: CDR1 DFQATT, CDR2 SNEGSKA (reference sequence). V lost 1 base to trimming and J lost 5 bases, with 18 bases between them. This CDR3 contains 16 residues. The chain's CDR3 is CSARGGRAMDHNEQFF. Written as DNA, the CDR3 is TGCAGTGCTAGAGGGGGGAGAGCAATGGACCACAATGAGCAGTTCTTC.

This chain's CDR3 is CASSQDRAGDNEQFF. The CDR3 region has the DNA TGTGCCAGCAGCCAAGACCGAGCGGGAGACAATGAGCAGTTCTTC. The genes are TRBV14 and TRBJ2-1, with 8 bases identical to TRBD2. V was pared by 0 bases and J by 5 bases, with 3 bases of the junction left unmatched. This CDR3 has 15 residues. CDR1 and CDR2 from the germline V gene are SGHDN and FVKESK.

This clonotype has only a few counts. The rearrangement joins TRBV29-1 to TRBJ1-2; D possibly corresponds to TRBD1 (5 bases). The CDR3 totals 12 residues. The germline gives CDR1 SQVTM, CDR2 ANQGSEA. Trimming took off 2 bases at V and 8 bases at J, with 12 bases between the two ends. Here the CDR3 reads CSVERQGIGYTF. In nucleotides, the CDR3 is TGCAGCGTTGAAAGGCAGGGCATCGGCTACACCTTC.

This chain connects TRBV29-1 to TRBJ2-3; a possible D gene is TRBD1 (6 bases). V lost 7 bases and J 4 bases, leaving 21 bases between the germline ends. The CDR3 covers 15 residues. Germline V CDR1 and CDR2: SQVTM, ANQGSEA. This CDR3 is CSATKAGGWSDTQYF. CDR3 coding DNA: TGCAGCGCTACGAAGGCTGGGGGCTGGTCAGATACGCAGTATTTT.

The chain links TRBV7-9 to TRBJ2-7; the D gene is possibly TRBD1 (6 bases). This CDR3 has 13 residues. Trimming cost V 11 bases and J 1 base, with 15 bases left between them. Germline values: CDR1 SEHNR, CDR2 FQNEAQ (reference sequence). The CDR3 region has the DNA TGTGCCTCTGCGACAGGTCTGTCCTACGAGCAGTACTTC. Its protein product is CASATGLSYEQYF.

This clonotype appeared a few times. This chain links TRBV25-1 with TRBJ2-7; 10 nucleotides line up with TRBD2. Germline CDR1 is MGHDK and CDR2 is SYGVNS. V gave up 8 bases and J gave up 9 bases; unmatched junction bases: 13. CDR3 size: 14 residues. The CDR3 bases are TGTGCCAGCGACCCGGGACTAGCGAGGGGTGGGCAGTACTTC. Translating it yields CASDPGLARGGQYF.

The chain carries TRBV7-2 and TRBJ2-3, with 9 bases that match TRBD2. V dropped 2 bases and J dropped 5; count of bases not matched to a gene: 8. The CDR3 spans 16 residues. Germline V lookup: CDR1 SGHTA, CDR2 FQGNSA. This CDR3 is CASSLRQRGVVDTQYF. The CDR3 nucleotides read TGTGCCAGCAGCTTACGGCAGCGGGGGGTAGTAGATACGCAGTATTTT.

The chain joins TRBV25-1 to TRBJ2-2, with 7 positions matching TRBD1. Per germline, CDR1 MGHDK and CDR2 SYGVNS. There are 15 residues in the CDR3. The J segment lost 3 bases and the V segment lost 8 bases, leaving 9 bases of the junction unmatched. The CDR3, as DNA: TGTGCCAGCGCCCGACAGGGAGTGGACACCGGGGAGCTGTTTTTT. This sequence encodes CASARQGVDTGELFF.

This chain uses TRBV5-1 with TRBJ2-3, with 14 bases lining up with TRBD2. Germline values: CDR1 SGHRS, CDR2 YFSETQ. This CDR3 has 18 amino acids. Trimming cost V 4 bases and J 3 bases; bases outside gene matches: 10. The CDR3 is CASSTFAGTSGRTDTQYF. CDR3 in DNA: TGCGCCAGCAGCACCTTCGCAGGGACTAGCGGGAGAACAGATACGCAGTATTTT.

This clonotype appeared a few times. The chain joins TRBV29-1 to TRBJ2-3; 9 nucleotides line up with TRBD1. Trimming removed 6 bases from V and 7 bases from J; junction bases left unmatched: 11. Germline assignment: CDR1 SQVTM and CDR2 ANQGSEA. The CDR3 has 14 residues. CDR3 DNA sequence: TGCAGCGTCCGCGACAGGGGGGGAGAAAATACGCAGTATTTT. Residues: CSVRDRGGENTQYF.

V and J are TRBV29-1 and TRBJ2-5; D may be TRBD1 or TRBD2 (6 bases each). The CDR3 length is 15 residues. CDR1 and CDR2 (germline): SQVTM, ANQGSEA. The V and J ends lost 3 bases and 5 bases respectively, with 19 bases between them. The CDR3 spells CSVELPGAWGETQYF. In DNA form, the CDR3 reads TGCAGCGTTGAGTTGCCGGGGGCATGGGGGGAGACCCAGTACTTC.

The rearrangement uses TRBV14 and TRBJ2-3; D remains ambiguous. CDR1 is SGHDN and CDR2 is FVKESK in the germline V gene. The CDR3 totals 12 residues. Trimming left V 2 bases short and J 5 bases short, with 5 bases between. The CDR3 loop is CASSQHGDTQYF. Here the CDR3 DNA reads TGTGCCAGCAGCCAACATGGAGATACGCAGTATTTT.